These 9 T cell receptor beta chains came from one sample sequenced in a study of T-cell memory formation after mild COVID-19. One entry per CDR3 protein results from TCRdb running MiXCR on the 5' RACE reads. Here the sample spans about 240,000 distinct CDR3 sequences, over 8.5% being singletons. Sample: PBMCs or a T cell subset sorted from them (not recorded which). Every receptor here comes from a man aged 18 to 30 who had mild COVID-19 (a few samples of this study predate the infection). Cell type and time point are not known.

V usage is TRBV18 and J usage is TRBJ2-7; no clear D gene. Germline V CDR1 and CDR2: KGHSH, LQKENI. The V end lost 3 bases, the J end lost 6 bases, and 12 bases lay between the germline ends. The CDR3 is 13 residues long. CDR3 protein: CASSPSALGEQYF. CDR3 DNA sequence: TGTGCCAGCTCACCCTCGGCCTTAGGCGAGCAGTACTTC. The entire variable domain, with the rest obtained from reference TRBV18 and TRBJ2-7, is as follows: NAGVMQNPRHLVRRRGQEARLRCSPMKGHSHVYWYRQLPEEGLKFMVYLQKENIIDESGMPKERFSAEFPKEGPSILRIQQVVRGDSAAYFCASSPSALGEQYFGPGTRLTVT.

The gene calls are TRBV7-2 and TRBJ2-1; unclear D gene. Germline V lookup: CDR1 SGHTA, CDR2 FQGNSA. With 2 bases removed from V and 5 bases from J, the gap between germline ends came to 10 bases. This CDR3 contains 14 residues. In nucleotides, the CDR3 is TGTGCCAGCAGCTTACGGCCTGGGAACAATGAGCAGTTCTTC. Its translation is CASSLRPGNNEQFF.

This clonotype was seen ten or more times. The chain couples TRBV7-9 to TRBJ2-3; D is tentatively TRBD1 or TRBD2 (5 bases each). V lost 5 bases and J 1 base, leaving 13 bases between the germline ends. Germline CDR1 is SEHNR and CDR2 is FQNEAQ (reference sequence). The CDR3 contains 15 residues. CDR3 bases: TGTGCCAGCAGCGCCCGGGACGGCCGCACAGATACGCAGTATTTT. Translating gives CASSARDGRTDTQYF.

V and J are TRBV18 and TRBJ2-5, with D tentatively TRBD1 (6 bases). The CDR3 contains 13 residues. The germline gives CDR1 KGHSH, CDR2 LQKENI. With 0 bases removed from V and 4 bases from J, the gap between germline ends came to 6 bases. The chain's CDR3 is CASSPPGAETQYF. CDR3 sequence (DNA): TGTGCCAGCTCACCACCGGGGGCAGAGACCCAGTACTTC.

This clonotype appeared a few times. The rearrangement joins TRBV5-6 to TRBJ1-5; D possibly corresponds to TRBD1 (5 bases). With 4 bases removed from V and 7 bases from J, the gap between germline ends came to 12 bases. CDR1 and CDR2 (germline): SGHDT, YYEEEE. CDR3 length: 13 residues. This chain's CDR3 is CASSEGPHQPQHF. The DNA of the CDR3 is TGTGCCAGCAGCGAGGGACCCCACCAGCCCCAGCATTTT.

Here the CDR3 DNA reads TGTGCCAGCAGCTTAGAGGGGGGGACTAGCCGGGCAGATACGCAGTATTTT. Translated: CASSLEGGTSRADTQYF. This chain links TRBV11-2 with TRBJ2-3; 9 nucleotides align to TRBD2. Germline V gives CDR1 SGHAT, CDR2 FQNNGV. Unmatched junction bases numbered 8, after V lost 0 bases and J lost 4 bases. This CDR3 is 17 amino acids long.

This clonotype occurred a few times. This chain uses TRBV4-3 with TRBJ2-7; TRBD1 aligns across 8 bases. Germline CDR1 reads LGHNA; CDR2 reads YSLEER. Trimming at V came to 5 bases and at J to 7 bases, leaving 16 bases not matched to a gene. The length of the CDR3 is 16 residues. CDR3 sequence (DNA): TGCGCCAGCAGCGCTTCGTCTTGGGGACAGGTATATGAGCAGTACTTC. Translated: CASSASSWGQVYEQYF.

The CDR3 bases are TGCAGTGCTAGAGAGGGAGGAACGCAGTATTTT. Its protein is CSAREGGTQYF. The chain employs TRBV20-1 and TRBJ2-3, with D possibly matching TRBD2 (6 bases). This CDR3 is built from 11 residues. The V gene's germline CDR1 is DFQATT and CDR2 SNEGSKA (reference sequence). Deletions cut 0 bases from V and 9 bases from J, with 7 bases between.

J is TRBJ2-1 and V is TRBV4-3; tentative D call: TRBD2 (5 bases). The CDR3 is 18 residues long. V lost 0 bases and J lost 4, with 19 bases in between. CDR1 LGHNA and CDR2 YSLEER come from the germline V gene. CDR3 residues: CASSQELRVGAYYNEQFF. The CDR3 nucleotides are TGCGCCAGCAGCCAAGAGTTGAGGGTTGGTGCGTATTACAATGAGCAGTTCTTC.